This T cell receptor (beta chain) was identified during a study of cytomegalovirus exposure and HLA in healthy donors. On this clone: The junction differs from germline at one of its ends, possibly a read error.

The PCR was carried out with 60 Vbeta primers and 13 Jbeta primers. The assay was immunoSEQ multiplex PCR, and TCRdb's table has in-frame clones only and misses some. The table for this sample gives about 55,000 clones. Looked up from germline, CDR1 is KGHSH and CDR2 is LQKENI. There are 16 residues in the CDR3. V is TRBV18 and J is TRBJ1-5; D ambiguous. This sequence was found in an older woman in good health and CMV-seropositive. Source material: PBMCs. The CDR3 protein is CASAPLASGPDQPQHF. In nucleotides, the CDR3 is TGTGCCAGCGCACCCCTAGCTTCCGGACCCGATCAGCCCCAGCATTTT.